A single sample gave rise to the 26 T cell receptor beta chains below, sequenced in a study of OX40 agonist ivuxolimab in advanced cancers. The data were produced by immunoSEQ multiplex PCR, yet TCRdb's version contains in-frame clones alone and is incomplete. The table has tens of thousands of clones, around 90% seen once. Sequenced here: CD4+ or CD8+ T cells sorted from blood, sampled in a trial of the OX40 agonist ivuxolimab. These receptors came from an adult with an advanced solid tumor such as melanoma, head and neck, liver or kidney cancer.

This chain uses TRBV7-9 with TRBJ1-4; no firm D call. CDR3 size: 12 residues. V lost 5 bases and J lost 10, with 11 bases in between. Germline assignment: CDR1 SEHNR and CDR2 FQNEAQ (reference sequence). CDR3 in DNA: TGTGCCAGCAGCCCGAACCGACTAAAACTGTTTTTT. Amino acids: CASSPNRLKLFF.

V gene TRBV6-5 combines with J gene TRBJ1-6; a weak D match, TRBD1 (6 bases). CDR3 length: 12 amino acids. The germline gives CDR1 MNHEY, CDR2 SVGAGI. V was cut by 5 bases and J by 14 bases, with 13 bases left in between. The CDR3 bases are TGTGCCAGCAGTAGCGGGGGCAAGTCCCTCCACTTT. This codes for CASSSGGKSLHF.

The chain employs TRBV9 and TRBJ1-4; TRBD1 is a possible D gene (6 bases). Germline V gene sequence: CDR1 SGDLS, CDR2 YYNGEE. The CDR3 runs to 15 residues. The V and J ends lost 1 base and 7 bases respectively, with 14 bases between them. DNA of the CDR3: TGTGCCAGCAGCGTAACGGCAGGGGCTTCTGAAAAACTGTTTTTT. This sequence encodes CASSVTAGASEKLFF. Full variable domain (missing parts from reference TRBV9 and TRBJ1-4): DSGVTQTPKHLITATGQRVTLRCSPRSGDLSVYWYQQSLDQGLQFLIQYYNGEERAKGNILERFSAQQFPDLHSELNLSSLELGDSALYFCASSVTAGASEKLFFGSGTQLSVL.

With regard to this clone: A read error may account for a junction end that differs from germline. The chain couples TRBV29-1 to TRBJ2-5, with no clear D. This CDR3 is 9 amino acids long. Looked up from germline, CDR1 is SQVTM and CDR2 is ANQGSEA. The CDR3 DNA sequence: TGCAGCGTTGAGCCCCCTATTAACTTC. Amino acids: CSVEPPINF.

This sequence joins TRBV5-1 and TRBJ1-4; TRBD1 aligns across 7 bases. Trimming took 0 bases from V and 8 from J; bases not matched to a gene: 7. This CDR3 is built from 15 residues. CDR1 SGHRS and CDR2 YFSETQ come from the germline V gene. For the CDR3, the DNA is TGCGCCAGCAGCTTGGGACAGGGCGGGCGCGAAAAACTGTTTTTT. It yields the protein CASSLGQGGREKLFF.

The chain couples TRBV6-1 to TRBJ1-5, with TRBD1 identical over 7 bases. Germline CDR1 MNHNS, CDR2 SASEGT. With V trimmed by 3 bases and J by 6 bases, 8 bases remained unmatched. This CDR3 spans 15 amino acids. CDR3 DNA: TGTGCCAGCAGTGATACGGGACAGTATCGTCAGCCCCAGCATTTT. Protein sequence: CASSDTGQYRQPQHF.

V and J are TRBV28 and TRBJ2-1; possible D gene TRBD1, 6 bases. Germline V gene lookup returns CDR1 MDHEN and CDR2 SYDVKM. The V end lost 4 bases, the J end lost 2 bases, and 18 bases lay between the germline ends. This CDR3 has 17 residues. The CDR3 DNA sequence: TGTGCCAGCAGTTCACCAATGGGGGCAGGTACCTACAATGAGCAGTTCTTC. It specifies CASSSPMGAGTYNEQFF.

V usage is TRBV6-1 and J usage is TRBJ1-2, with TRBD1 matching 9 bases. J was trimmed by 4 bases and V by 4 bases; bases with no gene match: 4. Germline CDR1 reads MNHNS; CDR2 reads SASEGT. The CDR3 totals 14 residues. The CDR3 nucleotides read TGTGCCAGCAGTGCGGACAGGGGCGTCTATGGCTACACCTTC. Translated: CASSADRGVYGYTF.

The gene calls are TRBV6-5 and TRBJ2-7; D is possibly TRBD1 (5 bases). The CDR3 runs to 13 residues. V was clipped by 8 bases and J by 3 bases, with 14 bases between them. Looked up from germline, CDR1 is MNHEY and CDR2 is SVGAGI. DNA for the CDR3: TGTGCCAGCGCCGCGGACACGTACTACGAGCAGTACTTC. This codes for CASAADTYYEQYF.

This sequence joins TRBV9 and TRBJ2-3; TRBD2 might be the D (5 bases). In germline, CDR1 is SGDLS, CDR2 YYNGEE. The V end lost 0 bases, the J end lost 3 bases, and 14 bases lay between the germline ends. This CDR3 has 16 amino acids. CDR3 coding DNA: TGTGCCAGCAGCGTAGATGTACGGGGTTTGACAGATACGCAGTATTTT. Amino acids: CASSVDVRGLTDTQYF.

The chain joins TRBV9 to TRBJ2-3; D is undetermined. CDR3 length: 11 residues. Between the trimmed V and J ends, which lost 2 bases and 4 bases, there was a span of 2 bases. The germline gives CDR1 SGDLS, CDR2 YYNGEE. CDR3 amino acids: CASSVADTQYF. CDR3 nucleotide sequence: TGTGCCAGCAGCGTGGCAGATACGCAGTATTTT.

The J gene is TRBJ1-2, the V gene TRBV14; D might be TRBD1 (6 bases). CDR3 length: 13 residues. The V end was cut by 4 bases, the J end by 7 bases, with 13 bases between. The germline V gene has CDR1 SGHDN and CDR2 FVKESK. CDR3 sequence: CASSLQGTGGYTF. Here the CDR3 DNA reads TGTGCCAGCAGCCTACAGGGTACGGGTGGCTACACCTTC.

The rearrangement joins TRBV7-9 to TRBJ2-5, with 12 bases identical to TRBD2. CDR1 SEHNR and CDR2 FQNEAQ come from the germline V gene (reference sequence). V dropped 1 base and J dropped 6; count of bases not matched to a gene: 9. The length of the CDR3 is 17 residues. DNA for the CDR3: TGTGCCAGCAGCTTAGGACAACTAGCGGGGGGTGAAAAGACCCAGTACTTC. Amino acid sequence: CASSLGQLAGGEKTQYF.

The genes are TRBV7-9 and TRBJ2-7; no reliable D call. CDR3 length: 13 residues. Germline CDR1 is SEHNR and CDR2 is FQNEAQ (reference sequence). V was cut by 5 bases and J by 6 bases, with 14 bases left in between. The CDR3 region has the DNA TGTGCCAGCAGCGACGTAGGGTTCGGCGAGCAGTACTTC. Translated, it gives CASSDVGFGEQYF.

The V and J genes are TRBV10-3 and TRBJ1-2; TRBD1 might be the D (5 bases). The CDR3 loop spans 14 amino acids. The V gene lost 6 bases and the J gene lost 5 bases, with 16 bases spanning the gap. Germline V CDR1 and CDR2: ENHRY, SYGVKD. In nucleotides, the CDR3 is TGTGCCATCAGCCGGGAGGGGACGGCTTATGGCTACACCTTC. As protein: CAISREGTAYGYTF.

The CDR3 spells CASSLNQGGGEAFF. CDR3 DNA sequence: TGTGCCAGCAGCTTAAACCAGGGTGGTGGTGAAGCTTTCTTT. The chain employs TRBV11-3 and TRBJ1-1; D may be TRBD1 (5 bases). V was cut by 2 bases and J by 7 bases, with 14 bases left in between. Germline assignment: CDR1 SGHNT and CDR2 YENEEA. This CDR3 contains 14 residues.

This chain uses TRBV7-3 with TRBJ1-1, with TRBD1 as a possible D gene (6 bases). V shed 5 bases and J shed 1 base, with 11 bases lying between them. From germline, CDR1 is SGHTA and CDR2 FQGTGA. This CDR3 has 14 residues. The CDR3 DNA is TGTGCCAGCAGCCCCCAGGGGACGAACACTGAAGCTTTCTTT. Translated: CASSPQGTNTEAFF.

V and J are TRBV7-8 and TRBJ2-3, with D maybe TRBD2 (7 bases). Germline lookup yields CDR1 SGHVS and CDR2 FQNEAQ. The CDR3 sequence is 17 residues long. The V gene lost 5 bases and the J gene lost 0 bases, with 18 bases spanning the gap. The CDR3 bases are TGTGCCAGCAGCATGCTAGGGGGAGGGGTTAGCACAGATACGCAGTATTTT. Protein sequence: CASSMLGGGVSTDTQYF. The variable domain in full, completed from reference TRBV7-8 and TRBJ2-3, reads GAGVSQSPRYKVAKRGQDVALRCDPISGHVSLFWYQQALGQGPEFLTYFQNEAQLDKSGLPSDRFFAERPEGSVSTLKIQRTQQEDSAVYLCASSMLGGGVSTDTQYFGPGTRLTVL.

V usage is TRBV5-1 and J usage is TRBJ1-6, with 8 bases that match TRBD1. Germline CDR1 SGHRS, CDR2 YFSETQ. This CDR3 has 15 amino acids. With 0 bases clipped from V and 11 bases from J, the junction kept 7 bases outside the gene matches. CDR3 bases: TGCGCCAGCAGCTTGGCGGGCAGGGGGCGGGCACCCCTCCACTTT. It specifies CASSLAGRGRAPLHF. The variable domain in full, with the rest retrieved from reference TRBV5-1 and TRBJ1-6, is KAGVTQTPRYLIKTRGQQVTLSCSPISGHRSVSWYQQTPGQGLQFLFEYFSETQRNKGNFPGRFSGRQFSNSRSEMNVSTLELGDSALYLCASSLAGRGRAPLHFGNGTRLTVT.

The chain links TRBV7-9 to TRBJ1-6, with a tentative D call TRBD1 (6 bases). The V and J ends lost 3 bases and 5 bases respectively, with 8 bases between them. The germline V gene has CDR1 SEHNR and CDR2 FQNEAQ (reference sequence). The CDR3 contains 14 residues. CDR3 DNA: TGTGCCAGCAGCTTTTCAGGGGATAATTCACCCCTCCACTTT. It is translated as CASSFSGDNSPLHF.

This rearrangement joins TRBV6-6 to TRBJ1-2; 9 bases agree with TRBD1. CDR1 and CDR2 from the germline V gene are MNHNY and SVGAGI (reference sequence). The CDR3 length is 16 residues. V shed 5 bases and J 2 bases; nucleotides not matched to a gene: 9. CDR3 nucleotide sequence: TGTGCCAGCAGTCCACAGGGGGCGATTGGAAACTATGGCTACACCTTC. Translated, it gives CASSPQGAIGNYGYTF.

This chain uses TRBV11-2 with TRBJ2-7, with D uncertain. The CDR3 covers 16 residues. Germline CDR1 is SGHAT and CDR2 is FQNNGV. V lost 4 bases, J lost 2 bases, and 18 bases lay in between. CDR3: CASSYPAICTTYEQYV. The CDR3 bases are TGTGCCAGCAGCTACCCGGCGATCTGTACCACCTACGAGCAGTACGTC.

The chain uses TRBV5-5 and TRBJ1-3, with a tentative D call TRBD1 (6 bases). The CDR3 runs 18 residues. The V gene's germline CDR1 is SGHKS and CDR2 YYEKEE (reference sequence). V was trimmed by 0 bases and J by 0 bases, leaving 16 bases between them. The CDR3 region has the DNA TGTGCCAGCAGCTTGGATCTAAGGGGGAAGTACTCTGGAAACACCATATATTTT. Encoded protein: CASSLDLRGKYSGNTIYF.

The rearrangement uses TRBV9 and TRBJ2-1; TRBD2 is a possible D gene (6 bases). Germline CDR1 and CDR2: SGDLS and YYNGEE. CDR3 size: 15 residues. V lost 4 bases and J lost 6, with 17 bases in between. The CDR3 DNA reads as TGTGCCAGCAGCTCCTTGGCAAACGGGGGCAATGAGCAGTTCTTC. Its translation is CASSSLANGGNEQFF.

This clone was picked up one time. The chain has TRBV7-8 and TRBJ1-1; D is uncertain. The germline V gene has CDR1 SGHVS and CDR2 FQNEAQ. The V gene lost 2 bases and the J gene lost 0 bases, with 16 bases spanning the gap. The CDR3 is 17 residues long. CDR3 residues: CASSLRPPISLNTEAFF. The CDR3 coding sequence is TGTGCCAGCAGCTTAAGACCGCCGATAAGCTTGAACACTGAAGCTTTCTTT.

The chain carries TRBV7-9 and TRBJ1-1; D gene ambiguous. The CDR3 sequence is 18 residues long. The V gene's germline CDR1 is SEHNR and CDR2 FQNEAQ (reference sequence). Trimming shortened V by 5 bases and J by 10 bases, and 32 bases separated the two germline ends. CDR3 DNA sequence: TGTGCCAGCAGCCCAAAATTTAGCTCCGATGTGAACAAGGGTCCAGCTTTCTTT. Amino acid sequence: CASSPKFSSDVNKGPAFF.